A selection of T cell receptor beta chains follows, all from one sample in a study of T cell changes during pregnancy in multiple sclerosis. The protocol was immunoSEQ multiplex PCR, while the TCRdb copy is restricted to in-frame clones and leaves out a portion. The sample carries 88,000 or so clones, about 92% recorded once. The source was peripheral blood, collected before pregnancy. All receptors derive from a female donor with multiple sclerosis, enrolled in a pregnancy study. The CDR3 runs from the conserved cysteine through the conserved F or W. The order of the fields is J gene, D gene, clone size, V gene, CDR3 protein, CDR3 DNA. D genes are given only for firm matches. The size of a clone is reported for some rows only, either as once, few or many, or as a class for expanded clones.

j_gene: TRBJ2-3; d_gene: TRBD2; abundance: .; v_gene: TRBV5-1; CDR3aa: CASSLVGGRAVNTQYF; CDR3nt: TGCGCCAGCAGCTTGGTGGGCGGGAGGGCCGTGAATACGCAGTATTTT
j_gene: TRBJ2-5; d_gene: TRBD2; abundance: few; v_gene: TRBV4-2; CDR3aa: CASSQGGGSQSQETQYF; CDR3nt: TGTGCCAGCAGCCAAGGGGGGGGTTCCCAAAGTCAAGAGACCCAGTACTTC
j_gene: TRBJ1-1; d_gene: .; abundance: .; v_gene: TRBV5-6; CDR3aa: CASSSQVEAFF; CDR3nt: TGTGCCAGCAGCTCACAGGTAGAAGCTTTCTTT
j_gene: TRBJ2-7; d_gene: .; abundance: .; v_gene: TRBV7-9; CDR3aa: CASSLDRWAGYEQYF; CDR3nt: TGTGCCAGCAGCTTAGATCGGTGGGCTGGTTACGAGCAGTACTTC
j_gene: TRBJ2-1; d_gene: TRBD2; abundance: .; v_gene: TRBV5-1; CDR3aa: CASSAGLAGTKSSYNEQFF; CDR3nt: TGCGCCAGCAGCGCGGGACTAGCGGGAACTAAAAGCTCCTACAATGAGCAGTTCTTC
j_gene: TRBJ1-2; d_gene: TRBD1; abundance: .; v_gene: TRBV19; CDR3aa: CASSMIPGQGIYGYTF; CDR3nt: TGTGCCAGTAGTATGATCCCGGGACAGGGAATCTATGGCTACACCTTC
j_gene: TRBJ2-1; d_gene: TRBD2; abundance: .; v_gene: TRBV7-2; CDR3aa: CASSLAGRAEQFF; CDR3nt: TGTGCCAGCTCTCTAGCGGGAAGGGCTGAGCAGTTCTTC
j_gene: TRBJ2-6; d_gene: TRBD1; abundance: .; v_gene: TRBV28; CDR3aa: CASSLGQGGSGANVLTF; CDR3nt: TGTGCCAGCAGTTTGGGACAGGGCGGCTCTGGGGCCAACGTCCTGACTTTC
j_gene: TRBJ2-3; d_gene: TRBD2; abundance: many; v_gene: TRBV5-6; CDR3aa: CASSLPSGRWDTQYF; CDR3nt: TGTGCCAGCAGCCTTCCTAGCGGGAGGTGGGATACGCAGTATTTT
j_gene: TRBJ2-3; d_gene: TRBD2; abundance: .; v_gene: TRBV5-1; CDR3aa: CATKTSGSQDTQYF; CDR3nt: TGCGCCACCAAAACTAGCGGGAGTCAAGATACGCAGTATTTT
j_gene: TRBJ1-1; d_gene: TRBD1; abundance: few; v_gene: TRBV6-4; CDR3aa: CASSGTGDTEAFF; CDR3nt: TGTGCCAGCAGTGGGACAGGGGACACTGAAGCTTTCTTT
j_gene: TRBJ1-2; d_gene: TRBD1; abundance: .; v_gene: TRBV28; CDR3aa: CASSPGTGNYGYTF; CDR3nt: TGTGCCAGCAGCCCCGGGACAGGCAACTATGGCTACACCTTC
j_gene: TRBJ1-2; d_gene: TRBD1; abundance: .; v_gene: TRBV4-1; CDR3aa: CASSQERNRGALGYTF; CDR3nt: TGCGCCAGCAGCCAAGAAAGGAACAGGGGGGCGCTTGGCTACACCTTC
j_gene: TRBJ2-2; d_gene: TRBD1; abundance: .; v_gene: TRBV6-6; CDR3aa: CASSYGQGPGELFF; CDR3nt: TGTGCCAGCAGTTACGGACAGGGGCCCGGGGAGCTGTTTTTT
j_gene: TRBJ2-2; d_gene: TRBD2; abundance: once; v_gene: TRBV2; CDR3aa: CASTQTSGLTGELFF; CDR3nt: TGTGCCAGCACCCAGACTAGCGGGCTTACCGGGGAGCTGTTTTTT
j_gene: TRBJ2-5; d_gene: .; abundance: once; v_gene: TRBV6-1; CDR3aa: CASSETPGVPETQYF; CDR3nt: TGTGCCAGCAGTGAGACCCCGGGAGTTCCAGAGACCCAGTACTTC
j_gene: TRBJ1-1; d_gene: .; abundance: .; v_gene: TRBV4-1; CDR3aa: CASSLDGGYTEAFF; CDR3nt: TGCGCCAGCAGCCTCGACGGGGGATACACTGAAGCTTTCTTT
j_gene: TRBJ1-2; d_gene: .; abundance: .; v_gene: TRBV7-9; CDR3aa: CASSHNGWTSFNYGYTF; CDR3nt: TGTGCCAGCAGCCATAATGGATGGACTTCCTTTAACTATGGCTACACCTTC
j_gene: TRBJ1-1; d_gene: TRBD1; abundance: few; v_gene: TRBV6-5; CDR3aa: CASSYSGTGRAFF; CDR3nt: TGTGCCAGCAGTTACTCAGGGACAGGGCGAGCTTTCTTT
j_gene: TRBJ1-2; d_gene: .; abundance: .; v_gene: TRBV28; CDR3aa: CASSLSDYGYTF; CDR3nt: TGTGCCAGCAGTTTATCGGACTATGGCTACACCTTC
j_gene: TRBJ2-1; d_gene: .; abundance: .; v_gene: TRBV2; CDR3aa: CATGGGTLPANEQFF; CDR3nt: TGTGCCACCGGCGGCGGGACCCTCCCCGCCAATGAGCAGTTCTTC
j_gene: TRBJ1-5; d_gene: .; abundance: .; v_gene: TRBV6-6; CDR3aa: CASSSYSNQPQHF; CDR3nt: TGTGCCAGCAGTTCGTATAGCAATCAGCCCCAGCATTTT
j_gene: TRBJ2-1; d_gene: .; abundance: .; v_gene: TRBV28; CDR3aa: CASSLWAGSGLGNEQFF; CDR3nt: TGTGCCAGCAGTTTATGGGCAGGGTCCGGGTTGGGCAATGAGCAGTTCTTC
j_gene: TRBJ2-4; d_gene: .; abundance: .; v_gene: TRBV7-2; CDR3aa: CASSLRDSQYF; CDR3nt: TGTGCCAGCAGCCTCCGGGACTCCCAGTACTTC
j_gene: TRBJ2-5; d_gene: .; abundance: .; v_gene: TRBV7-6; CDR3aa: CASSLVYETQYF; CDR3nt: TGTGCCAGCAGCTTAGTCTACGAGACCCAGTACTTC
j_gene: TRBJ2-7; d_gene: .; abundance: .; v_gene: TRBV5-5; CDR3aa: CASMRETYEQYF; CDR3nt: TGTGCCAGCATGAGGGAAACCTACGAGCAGTACTTC
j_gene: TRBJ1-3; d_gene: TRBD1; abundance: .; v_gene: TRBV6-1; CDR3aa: CASSEAVRDRGSGNTIYF; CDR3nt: TGTGCCAGCAGTGAAGCTGTCCGGGACAGGGGCTCTGGAAACACCATATATTTT
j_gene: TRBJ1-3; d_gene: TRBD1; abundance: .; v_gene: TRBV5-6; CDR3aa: CASSLPGQGLGSGNTIYF; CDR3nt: TGTGCCAGCAGTCTTCCGGGACAGGGGCTAGGTTCTGGAAACACCATATATTTT
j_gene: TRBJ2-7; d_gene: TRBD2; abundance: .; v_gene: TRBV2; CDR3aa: CASGGLAGGLYEQYF; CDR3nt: TGTGCCAGCGGGGGACTAGCGGGAGGCTTGTACGAGCAGTACTTC
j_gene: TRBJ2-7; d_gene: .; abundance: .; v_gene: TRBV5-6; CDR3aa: CASSLGQVYEQYF; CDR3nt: TGTGCCAGCAGCTTGGGGCAGGTCTACGAGCAGTACTTC
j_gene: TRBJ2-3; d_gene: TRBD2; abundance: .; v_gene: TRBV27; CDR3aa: CASRSRLAGDSGTDTQYF; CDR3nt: TGTGCCAGCAGGAGCAGACTAGCGGGAGACAGCGGCACAGATACGCAGTATTTT
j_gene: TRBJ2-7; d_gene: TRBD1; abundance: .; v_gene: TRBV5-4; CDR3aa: CASSQTGDYEQYF; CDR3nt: TGTGCCAGCAGCCAAACAGGGGACTACGAGCAGTACTTC
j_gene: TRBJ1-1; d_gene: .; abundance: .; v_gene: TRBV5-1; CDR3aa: CASSSQTGARNTEAFF; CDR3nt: TGCGCCAGCAGCTCCCAAACGGGTGCCCGGAACACTGAAGCTTTCTTT
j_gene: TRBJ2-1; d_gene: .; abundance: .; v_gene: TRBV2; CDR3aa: CASSAYSGPYNEQFF; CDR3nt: TGTGCCAGCAGTGCGTATAGCGGACCCTACAATGAGCAGTTCTTC
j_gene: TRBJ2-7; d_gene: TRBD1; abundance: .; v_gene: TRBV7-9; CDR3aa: CASSSPGGGQGLLYEQYF; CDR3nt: TGTGCCAGCAGCTCACCCGGGGGAGGACAGGGCCTACTCTACGAGCAGTACTTC
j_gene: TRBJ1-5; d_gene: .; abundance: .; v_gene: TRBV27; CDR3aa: CASSFSGGYQPQHF; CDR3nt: TGTGCCAGCAGTTTTTCGGGGGGCTATCAGCCCCAGCATTTT